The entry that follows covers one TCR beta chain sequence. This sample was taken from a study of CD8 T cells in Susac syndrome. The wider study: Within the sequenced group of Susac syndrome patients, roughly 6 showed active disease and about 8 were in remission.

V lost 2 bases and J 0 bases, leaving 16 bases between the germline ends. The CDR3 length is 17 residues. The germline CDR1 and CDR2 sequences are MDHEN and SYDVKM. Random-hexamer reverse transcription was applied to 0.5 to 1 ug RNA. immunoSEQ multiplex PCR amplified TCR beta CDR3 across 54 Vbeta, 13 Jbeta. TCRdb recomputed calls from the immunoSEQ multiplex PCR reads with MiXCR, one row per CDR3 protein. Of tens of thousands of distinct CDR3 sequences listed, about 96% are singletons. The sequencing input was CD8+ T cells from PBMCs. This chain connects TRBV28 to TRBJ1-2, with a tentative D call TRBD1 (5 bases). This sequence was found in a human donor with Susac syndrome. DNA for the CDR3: TGTGCCAGCAGTTTAAGGCCGACGGGACGCACTAACTATGGCTACACCTTC. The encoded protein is CASSLRPTGRTNYGYTF.